This TCR beta chain was captured by sequencing in a study of metastatic and nonmetastatic thyroid tumors. Across the whole study: Samples came from malignant and benign thyroid patients, and repertoires were compared across blood and tumor or nodule tissue.

Thyroid surgery was preceded by no treatment in any patient. This clone was recorded a few times. Its antigen is not identified. One end of the junction varies from germline; a read error may be responsible. General observations from the study: A significant increase in TCR beta diversity was reportedly seen in malignant thyroid tumors relative to benign nodules, in blood and tumor.

Through MiXCR, TCRdb re-clonotyped the PCR reads. The top ten hold over 6.5% of the sample, which has about 69,000 clones, 14% seen once. The sample was blood. The receptor was derived from a male donor with papillary thyroid cancer or a benign thyroid nodule (not recorded which). Some clones in this sample may be carry-over from other donors' samples.

CDR3 sequence: CTSILYGESSPLHF. For the CDR3, the DNA is TGTACCAGCATTTTATACGGGGAATCCTCACCCCTCCACTTT. This sequence joins TRBV28 and TRBJ1-6; D call uncertain. Germline CDR1 MDHEN, CDR2 SYDVKM. The CDR3 length is 14 residues.